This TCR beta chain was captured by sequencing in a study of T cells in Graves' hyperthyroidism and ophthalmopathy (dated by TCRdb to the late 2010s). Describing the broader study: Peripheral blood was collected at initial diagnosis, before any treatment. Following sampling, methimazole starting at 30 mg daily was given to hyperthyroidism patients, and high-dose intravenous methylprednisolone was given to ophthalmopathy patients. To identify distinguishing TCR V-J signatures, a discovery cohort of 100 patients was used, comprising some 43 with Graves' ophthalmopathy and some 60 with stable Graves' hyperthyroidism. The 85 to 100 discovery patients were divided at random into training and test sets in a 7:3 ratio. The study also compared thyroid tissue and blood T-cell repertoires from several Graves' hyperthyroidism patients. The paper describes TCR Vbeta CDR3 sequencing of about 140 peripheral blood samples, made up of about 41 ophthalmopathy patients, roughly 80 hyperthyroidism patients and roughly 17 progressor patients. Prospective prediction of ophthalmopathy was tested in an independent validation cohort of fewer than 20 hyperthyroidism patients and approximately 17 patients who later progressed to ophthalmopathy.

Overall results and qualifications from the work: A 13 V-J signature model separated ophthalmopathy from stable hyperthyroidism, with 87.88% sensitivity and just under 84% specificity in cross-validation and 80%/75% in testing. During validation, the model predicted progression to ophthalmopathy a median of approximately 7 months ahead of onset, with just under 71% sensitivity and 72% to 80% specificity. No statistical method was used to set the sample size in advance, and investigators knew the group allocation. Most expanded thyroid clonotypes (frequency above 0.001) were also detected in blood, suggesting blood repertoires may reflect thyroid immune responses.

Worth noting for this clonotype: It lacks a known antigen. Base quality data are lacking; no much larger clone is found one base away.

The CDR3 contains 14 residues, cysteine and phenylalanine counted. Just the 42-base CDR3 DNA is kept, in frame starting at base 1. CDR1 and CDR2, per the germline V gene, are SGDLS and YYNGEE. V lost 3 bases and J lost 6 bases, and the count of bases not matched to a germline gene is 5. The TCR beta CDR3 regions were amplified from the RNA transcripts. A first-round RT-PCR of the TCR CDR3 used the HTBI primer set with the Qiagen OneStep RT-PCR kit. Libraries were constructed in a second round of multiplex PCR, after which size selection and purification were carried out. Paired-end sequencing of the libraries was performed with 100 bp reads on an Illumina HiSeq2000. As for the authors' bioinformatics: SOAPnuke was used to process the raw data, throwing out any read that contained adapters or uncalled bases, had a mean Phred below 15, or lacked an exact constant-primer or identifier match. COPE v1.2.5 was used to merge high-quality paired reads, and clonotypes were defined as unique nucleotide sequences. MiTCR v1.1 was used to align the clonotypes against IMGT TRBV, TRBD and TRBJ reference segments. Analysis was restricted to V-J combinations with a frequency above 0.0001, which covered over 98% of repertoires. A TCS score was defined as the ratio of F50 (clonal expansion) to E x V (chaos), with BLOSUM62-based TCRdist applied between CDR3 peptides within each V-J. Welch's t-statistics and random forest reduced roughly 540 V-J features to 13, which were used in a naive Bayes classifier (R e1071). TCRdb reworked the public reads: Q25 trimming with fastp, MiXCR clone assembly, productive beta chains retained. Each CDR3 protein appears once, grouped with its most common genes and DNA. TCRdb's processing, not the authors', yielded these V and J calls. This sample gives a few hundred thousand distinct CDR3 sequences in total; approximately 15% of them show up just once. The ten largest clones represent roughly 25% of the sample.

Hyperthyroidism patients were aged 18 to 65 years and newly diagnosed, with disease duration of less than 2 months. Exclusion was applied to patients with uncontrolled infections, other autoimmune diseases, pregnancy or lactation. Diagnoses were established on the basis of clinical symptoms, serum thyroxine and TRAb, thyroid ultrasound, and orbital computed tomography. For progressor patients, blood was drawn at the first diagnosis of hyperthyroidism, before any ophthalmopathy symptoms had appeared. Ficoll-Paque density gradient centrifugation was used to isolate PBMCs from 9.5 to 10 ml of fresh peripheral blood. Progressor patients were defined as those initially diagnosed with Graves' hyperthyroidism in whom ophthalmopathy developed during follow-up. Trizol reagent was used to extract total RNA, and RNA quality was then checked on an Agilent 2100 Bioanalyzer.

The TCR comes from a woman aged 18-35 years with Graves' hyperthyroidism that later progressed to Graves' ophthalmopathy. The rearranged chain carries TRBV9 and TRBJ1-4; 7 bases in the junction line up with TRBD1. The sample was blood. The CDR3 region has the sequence CASSATGTDEKLFF. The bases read TGTGCCAGCAGCGCAACCGGGACAGATGAAAAACTGTTTTTT.